This entry concerns a single T cell receptor beta chain. Its antigen is not known. The record originates from a study of cytomegalovirus exposure and HLA in healthy donors. About the study: Tens of millions of unique TCRs from HLA-typed donors made up an early data release. Overall study findings and caveats: In a later analysis, the majority of CMV-associated beta chains seemingly showed HLA restriction.

The CDR3 is made up of 15 amino acids. The ends were cut back, 3 bases at V and 3 bases at J, with 14 bases in the middle. The germline V gene encodes CDR1 LGHNA and CDR2 YSLEER. PCR was performed using 60 Vbeta and 13 Jbeta primers. Authors' analysis steps: Unique TCR beta chains numbered approximately 76 million in a later analysis, with some 9.9 million shared. Some clones are missing from TCRdb's copy, which holds only in-frame ones; the method was immunoSEQ multiplex PCR. V and J calls and clone size follow that table, whereas D and trimming were derived from the DNA. The sample has some 170,000 clones, approximately 80% seen once; the top ten hold around 9.8%.

The rearrangement links TRBV4-3 to TRBJ1-2; D uncertain. The receptor comes from a man aged 18 to 30 in good health and CMV-seropositive. The sequenced sample consisted of PBMCs. CDR3 amino acids: CASSQDLAADYGYTF. CDR3 bases: TGCGCCAGCAGCCAGGATTTAGCAGCGGACTATGGCTACACCTTC.